This T cell receptor (beta chain) was captured in a study of blood T cell repertoires in COVID-19. For the study at large: Samples of COVID-19 (acute and convalescent) were obtained from the United States, Italy and Spain.

Germline values: CDR1 SGHTA, CDR2 FQGNSA. This CDR3 contains 13 residues. The V end was cut by 4 bases, the J end by 1 base, with 7 bases between. As handled by the study authors: It was from reference gene primer amplification that nucleated cell counts were estimated. Assay used: immunoSEQ multiplex PCR; TCRdb lists only in-frame clones, some missing. The DNA gave D and trimming, while V, J and clone size come from that table. Among approximately 76,000 clones listed, 75% to 85% were seen once. This receptor was identified in a woman aged 55-70 years with acute or convalescent COVID-19. Sequenced: peripheral blood. The chain is built from TRBV7-2 and TRBJ1-1; no clear D. CDR3 in DNA: TGTGCCAGCAGCTGGGCTTGGAACACTGAAGCTTTCTTT. This sequence encodes CASSWAWNTEAFF.